The T cell receptor beta chain described here comes from a study of human thymus T cells. Germline V gives CDR1 SQVTM, CDR2 ANQGSEA. The CDR3 has 10 residues. Measured with immunoSEQ multiplex PCR; TCRdb has only the in-frame clones, and not every one. The sample includes some 120,000 clones, around 94% of them seen just once. Resections removed during corrective heart surgery provided the thymus tissue used. Finnish infants who were healthy and having corrective surgery for congenital heart defects made up the donors. General study findings and limits: Apparent bias marked the V and J gene usage of thymic and blood repertoires.

Of note for this clone: What it binds is unknown. A junction boundary mismatches the germline segment, possibly from a read error.

This chain connects TRBV29-1 to TRBJ1-2; TRBD1 agrees at 8 bases. This clonotype originated in a boy under two years old with a congenital heart defect but otherwise immunologically healthy. Sequencing input: thymus tissue. The CDR3 here is CSVEGGTGFF. In DNA form, the CDR3 reads TGCAGCGTTGAAGGAGGGACAGGTTTCTTC.